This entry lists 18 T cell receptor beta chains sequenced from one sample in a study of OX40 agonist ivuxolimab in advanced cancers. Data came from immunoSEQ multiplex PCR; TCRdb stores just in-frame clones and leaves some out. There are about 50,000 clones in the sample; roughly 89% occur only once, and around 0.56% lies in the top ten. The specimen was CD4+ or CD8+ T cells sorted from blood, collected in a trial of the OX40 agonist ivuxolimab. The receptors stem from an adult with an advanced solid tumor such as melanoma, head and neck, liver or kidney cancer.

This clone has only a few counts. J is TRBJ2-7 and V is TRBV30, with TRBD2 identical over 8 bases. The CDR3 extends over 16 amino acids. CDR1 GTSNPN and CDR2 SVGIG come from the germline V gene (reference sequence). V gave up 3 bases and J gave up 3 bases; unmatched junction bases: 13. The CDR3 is CAWRGSGGRSLYEQYF. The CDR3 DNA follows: TGTGCCTGGAGAGGATCGGGAGGGAGATCCCTCTACGAGCAGTACTTC.

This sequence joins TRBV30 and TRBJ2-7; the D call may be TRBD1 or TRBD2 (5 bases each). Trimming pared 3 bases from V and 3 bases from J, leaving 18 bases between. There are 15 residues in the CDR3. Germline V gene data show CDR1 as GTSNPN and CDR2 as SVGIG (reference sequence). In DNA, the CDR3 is TGTGCCTGGAGGCGTTACGGGACGGCGAGCTACGAGCAGTACTTC. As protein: CAWRRYGTASYEQYF. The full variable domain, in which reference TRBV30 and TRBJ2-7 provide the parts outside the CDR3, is SQTIHQWPATLVQPVGSPLSLECTVEGTSNPNLYWYRQAAGRGLQLLFYSVGIGQISSEVPQNLSASRPQDRQFILSSKKLLLSDSGFYLCAWRRYGTASYEQYFGPGTRLTVT.

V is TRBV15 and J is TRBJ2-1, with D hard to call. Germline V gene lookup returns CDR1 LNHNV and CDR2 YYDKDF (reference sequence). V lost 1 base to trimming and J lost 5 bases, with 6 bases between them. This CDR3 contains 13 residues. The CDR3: CATSRVQNNEQFF. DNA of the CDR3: TGTGCCACCAGCAGAGTACAGAACAATGAGCAGTTCTTC.

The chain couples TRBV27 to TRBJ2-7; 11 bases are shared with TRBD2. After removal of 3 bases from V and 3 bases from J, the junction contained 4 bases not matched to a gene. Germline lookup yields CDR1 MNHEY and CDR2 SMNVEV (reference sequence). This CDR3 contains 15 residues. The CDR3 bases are TGTGCCAGCAGTTTGATTGGGACTAGCGGCTACGAGCAGTACTTC. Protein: CASSLIGTSGYEQYF.

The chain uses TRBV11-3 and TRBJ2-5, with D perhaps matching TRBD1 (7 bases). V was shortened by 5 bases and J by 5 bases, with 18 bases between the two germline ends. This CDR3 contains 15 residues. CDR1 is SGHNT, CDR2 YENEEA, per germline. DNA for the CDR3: TGTGCCAGCAGCCGCCCGGGATCAGGGGGGGAGACCCAGTACTTC. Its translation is CASSRPGSGGETQYF.

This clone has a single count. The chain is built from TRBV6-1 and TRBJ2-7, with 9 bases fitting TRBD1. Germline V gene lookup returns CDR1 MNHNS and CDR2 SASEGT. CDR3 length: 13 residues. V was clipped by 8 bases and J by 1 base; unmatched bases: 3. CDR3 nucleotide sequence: TGTGCCAGCCGGGGACAGGGTTCCTACGAGCAGTACTTC. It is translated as CASRGQGSYEQYF.

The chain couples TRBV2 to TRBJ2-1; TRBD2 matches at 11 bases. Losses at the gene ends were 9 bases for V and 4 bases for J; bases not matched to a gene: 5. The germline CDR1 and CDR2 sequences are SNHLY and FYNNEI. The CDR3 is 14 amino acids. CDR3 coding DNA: TGTGCCAGTAAACTAGCGGGAGCGTACAATGAGCAGTTCTTC. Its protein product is CASKLAGAYNEQFF.

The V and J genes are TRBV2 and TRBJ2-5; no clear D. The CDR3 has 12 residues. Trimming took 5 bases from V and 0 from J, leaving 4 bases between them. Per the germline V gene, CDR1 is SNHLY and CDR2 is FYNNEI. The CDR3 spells CASSPYQETQYF. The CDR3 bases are TGTGCCAGCAGTCCGTACCAAGAGACCCAGTACTTC.

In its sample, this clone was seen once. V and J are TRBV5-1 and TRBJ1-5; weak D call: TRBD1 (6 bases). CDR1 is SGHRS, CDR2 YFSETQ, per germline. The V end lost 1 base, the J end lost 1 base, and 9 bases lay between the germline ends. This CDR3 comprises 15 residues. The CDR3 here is CASSLTGLSNQPQHF. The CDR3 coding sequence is TGCGCCAGCAGCTTGACAGGGTTGAGCAATCAGCCCCAGCATTTT.

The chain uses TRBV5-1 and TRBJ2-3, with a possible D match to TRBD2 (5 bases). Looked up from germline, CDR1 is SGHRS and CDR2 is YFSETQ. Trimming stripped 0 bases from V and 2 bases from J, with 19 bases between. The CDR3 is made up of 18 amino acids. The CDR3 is CASSLVPLNWGVTDTQYF. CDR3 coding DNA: TGCGCCAGCAGCTTGGTGCCTTTAAATTGGGGAGTCACAGATACGCAGTATTTT.

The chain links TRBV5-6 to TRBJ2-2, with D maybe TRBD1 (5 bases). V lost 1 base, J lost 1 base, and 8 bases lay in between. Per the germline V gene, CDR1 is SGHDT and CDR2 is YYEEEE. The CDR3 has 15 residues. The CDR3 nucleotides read TGTGCCAGCAGCTTGACGACAGAGAACACCGGGGAGCTGTTTTTT. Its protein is CASSLTTENTGELFF. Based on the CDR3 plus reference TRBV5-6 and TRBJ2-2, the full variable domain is DAGVTQSPTHLIKTRGQQVTLRCSPKSGHDTVSWYQQALGQGPQFIFQYYEEEERQRGNFPDRFSGHQFPNYSSELNVNALLLGDSALYLCASSLTTENTGELFFGEGSRLTVL.

The DNA for the CDR3 is TGTGCCAGCAGTCTTTCTGGACAGGGGTACGAGCAGTACTTC. Protein: CASSLSGQGYEQYF. The chain uses TRBV2 and TRBJ2-7, with 9 positions matching TRBD1. The V and J ends lost 5 bases and 4 bases, in that order; junction bases with no gene match: 6. Germline V gives CDR1 SNHLY, CDR2 FYNNEI. This CDR3 region has 14 residues.

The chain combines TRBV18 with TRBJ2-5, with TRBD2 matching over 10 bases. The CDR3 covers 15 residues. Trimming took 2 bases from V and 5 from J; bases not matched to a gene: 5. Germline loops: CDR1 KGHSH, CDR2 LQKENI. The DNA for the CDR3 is TGTGCCAGCTCACCAGGGCAAGCGGGAGGGGAGACCCAGTACTTC. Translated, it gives CASSPGQAGGETQYF.

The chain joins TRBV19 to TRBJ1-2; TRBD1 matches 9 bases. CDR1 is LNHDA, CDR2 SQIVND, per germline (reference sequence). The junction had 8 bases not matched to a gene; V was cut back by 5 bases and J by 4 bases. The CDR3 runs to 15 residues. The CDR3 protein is CASSVQGAESYGYTF. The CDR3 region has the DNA TGTGCCAGTAGTGTACAGGGGGCTGAGTCCTATGGCTACACCTTC.

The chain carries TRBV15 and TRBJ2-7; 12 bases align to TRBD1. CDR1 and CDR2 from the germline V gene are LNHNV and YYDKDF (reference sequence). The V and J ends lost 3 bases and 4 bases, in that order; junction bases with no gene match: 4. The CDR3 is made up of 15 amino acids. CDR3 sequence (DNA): TGTGCCACCAGCAGTCCGGGACAGGGGGCTTACGAGCAGTACTTC. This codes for CATSSPGQGAYEQYF.

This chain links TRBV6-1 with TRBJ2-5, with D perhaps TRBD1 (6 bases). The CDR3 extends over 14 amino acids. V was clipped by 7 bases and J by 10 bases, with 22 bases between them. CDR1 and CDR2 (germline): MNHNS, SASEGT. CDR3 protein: CASKPNWGPGDQYF. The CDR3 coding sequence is TGTGCCAGCAAGCCAAATTGGGGGCCTGGTGACCAGTACTTC.

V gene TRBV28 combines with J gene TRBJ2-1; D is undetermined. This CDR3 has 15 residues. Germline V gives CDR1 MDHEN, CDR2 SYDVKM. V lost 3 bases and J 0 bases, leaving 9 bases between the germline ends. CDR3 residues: CASSFPPGSYNEQFF. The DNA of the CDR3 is TGTGCCAGCAGTTTTCCGCCAGGCTCCTACAATGAGCAGTTCTTC.

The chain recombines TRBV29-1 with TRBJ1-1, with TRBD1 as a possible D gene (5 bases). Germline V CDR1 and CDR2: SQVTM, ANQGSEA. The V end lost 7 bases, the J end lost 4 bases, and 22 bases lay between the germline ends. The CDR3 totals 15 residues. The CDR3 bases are TGCAGCGGTGCCGAATTTGTAGGGGCAGGCACTGAAGCTTTCTTT. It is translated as CSGAEFVGAGTEAFF.